The 28 T cell receptor beta chains below all came from one sample that was sequenced in a study of blood T cell repertoires in COVID-19 (dated by TCRdb to about 2020). The library was prepared using the immunoSEQ multiplex PCR assay. In TCRdb, the immuneACCESS table is reduced to in-frame sequences with V and J assigned. These tables do not hold every clone; where another copy was compared, an unresolved V gene accounts for under half, and the others remain unexplained. This sample comprises roughly 120,000 clones, approximately 85% of them detected only once. Together, the top ten hold 5% to 6.5% of the sample. The sample consisted of peripheral blood. All receptors derive from a woman aged 55 to 70 with COVID-19, enrolled during active disease.

The chain combines TRBV11-2 with TRBJ1-2; 10 nucleotides match TRBD1. This CDR3 is built from 15 residues. Looked up from germline, CDR1 is SGHAT and CDR2 is FQNNGV. V lost 5 bases to trimming and J lost 3 bases; unmatched junction nucleotides: 6. The CDR3 DNA sequence: TGTGCCAGCAGCACATCGGGACAGGGGCACTATGGCTACACCTTC. It translates to CASSTSGQGHYGYTF.

The chain recombines TRBV9 with TRBJ1-6, with no clear D. Trimming stripped 0 bases from V and 5 bases from J, with 15 bases between. This CDR3 is built from 17 residues. The germline V gene has CDR1 SGDLS and CDR2 YYNGEE. The CDR3 loop reads CASSVAALEGDNSPLHF. The CDR3 bases are TGTGCCAGCAGCGTAGCCGCATTGGAGGGTGATAATTCACCCCTCCACTTT. Full variable domain (outside the CDR3, taken from reference TRBV9 and TRBJ1-6): DSGVTQTPKHLITATGQRVTLRCSPRSGDLSVYWYQQSLDQGLQFLIQYYNGEERAKGNILERFSAQQFPDLHSELNLSSLELGDSALYFCASSVAALEGDNSPLHFGNGTRLTVT.

This chain links TRBV15 with TRBJ1-5, with D perhaps TRBD1 (6 bases). CDR1 LNHNV and CDR2 YYDKDF come from the germline V gene (reference sequence). This CDR3 contains 14 residues. V lost 4 bases and J lost 5, with 12 bases in between. The CDR3 here is CATSISTGDQPQHF. As DNA, the CDR3 is TGTGCCACCAGCATCTCGACAGGCGATCAGCCCCAGCATTTT.

The V and J genes are TRBV9 and TRBJ1-1; 11 bases align to TRBD1. This CDR3 spans 16 amino acids. Germline loops: CDR1 SGDLS, CDR2 YYNGEE. V gave up 3 bases and J gave up 6 bases; unmatched junction bases: 10. The CDR3 nucleotides read TGTGCCAGCAGCGGCGGACAGGGGGCTCAAGTCGCTGAAGCTTTCTTT. It is translated as CASSGGQGAQVAEAFF.

The chain carries TRBV7-9 and TRBJ2-2; D is possibly TRBD1 (5 bases). The CDR3 consists of 13 residues. V lost 4 bases to trimming and J lost 5 bases, with 8 bases between them. Germline lookup yields CDR1 SEHNR and CDR2 FQNEAQ (reference sequence). CDR3 sequence reads: CASSSTGTGELFF. In DNA, the CDR3 is TGTGCCAGCAGCTCAACAGGTACCGGGGAGCTGTTTTTT.

The CDR3 sequence: CASSLADEQFF. CDR3 in DNA: TGTGCCAGCAGCTTAGCCGATGAGCAGTTCTTC. The chain employs TRBV7-8 and TRBJ2-1; D is unresolved. CDR1 is SGHVS and CDR2 is FQNEAQ in the germline V gene. This CDR3 contains 11 residues. Trimming shortened V by 0 bases and J by 8 bases, and 2 bases separated the two germline ends.

The chain is built from TRBV5-1 and TRBJ2-5, with TRBD1 as a possible D gene (6 bases). Per the germline V gene, CDR1 is SGHRS and CDR2 is YFSETQ. The CDR3 is 14 residues long. V lost 4 bases and J lost 1, with 11 bases in between. Here the CDR3 DNA reads TGCGCCAGCAGCCGAACGGACAGCCAAGAGACCCAGTACTTC. Translation: CASSRTDSQETQYF.

The V call is TRBV5-4, the J call TRBJ1-6, with D perhaps matching TRBD1 (6 bases). This CDR3 comprises 18 residues. Trimming stripped 0 bases from V and 0 bases from J, with 13 bases between. CDR1 is SGHNT, CDR2 YYREEE, per germline (reference sequence). The CDR3 DNA reads as TGTGCCAGCAGCTTGGGGGCGACAGGTAGCTCCTATAATTCACCCCTCCACTTT. It encodes CASSLGATGSSYNSPLHF.

The chain joins TRBV14 to TRBJ1-2; TRBD1 might be the D (5 bases). The CDR3 runs 16 residues. CDR1 and CDR2 (germline): SGHDN, FVKESK. V shed 3 bases and J shed 1 base, with 15 bases lying between them. CDR3 nucleotides: TGTGCCAGCAGCCATACGTCTCAGGGCCGTAACTATGGCTACACCTTC. Translating gives CASSHTSQGRNYGYTF. The full variable domain, in which reference TRBV14 and TRBJ1-2 provide the parts outside the CDR3, is EAGVTQFPSHSVIEKGQTVTLRCDPISGHDNLYWYRRVMGKEIKFLLHFVKESKQDESGMPNNRFLAERTGGTYSTLKVQPAELEDSGVYFCASSHTSQGRNYGYTFGSGTRLTVV.

J is TRBJ2-6 and V is TRBV5-6, with 8 bases lining up with TRBD1. CDR3 length: 15 amino acids. V lost 1 base to trimming and J lost 18 bases; unmatched junction nucleotides: 15. Germline CDR1 is SGHDT and CDR2 is YYEEEE. CDR3 sequence: CASSLLSRTTGGKTF. CDR3 coding DNA: TGTGCCAGCAGCTTGTTGTCGCGAACTACAGGGGGGAAGACTTTC.

The rearrangement uses TRBV7-3 and TRBJ1-1, with D perhaps matching TRBD1 (5 bases). This CDR3 spans 13 amino acids. Germline CDR1 reads SGHTA; CDR2 reads FQGTGA. Deletions cut 2 bases from V and 7 bases from J, with 11 bases between. Here the CDR3 reads CASSLGGSVEAFF. CDR3 coding DNA: TGTGCCAGCAGCTTAGGGGGGAGCGTTGAAGCTTTCTTT. Together with reference TRBV7-3 and TRBJ1-1, the CDR3 gives the full variable domain: GAGVSQTPSNKVTEKGKYVELRCDPISGHTALYWYRQSLGQGPEFLIYFQGTGAADDSGLPNDRFFAVRPEGSVSTLKIQRTERGDSAVYLCASSLGGSVEAFFGQGTRLTVV.

The chain joins TRBV3-1 (or the pseudogene TRBV3-2) to TRBJ1-5; no clear D. Germline V lookup: CDR1 LGHDT, CDR2 YNNKEL (reference sequence). Trimming stripped 1 base from V and 5 bases from J, with 3 bases between. This CDR3 spans 12 amino acids. The CDR3 is CASSQADQPQHF. For the CDR3, the DNA is TGTGCCAGCAGCCAAGCCGATCAGCCCCAGCATTTT.

V and J are TRBV19 and TRBJ2-3; tentative D call: TRBD1 (5 bases). The CDR3 spans 14 residues. With 1 base removed from V and 1 base from J, the gap between germline ends came to 6 bases. The germline V gene encodes CDR1 LNHDA and CDR2 SQIVND (reference sequence). The CDR3 is CASSIGGRTDTQYF. CDR3 sequence (DNA): TGTGCCAGTAGTATAGGGGGCCGCACAGATACGCAGTATTTT.

The V and J genes are TRBV7-3 and TRBJ2-7; 8 nucleotides match TRBD2. The CDR3 totals 15 residues. The ends lost 2 bases at V and 5 bases at J; junction bases unmatched: 8. Germline loops: CDR1 SGHTA, CDR2 FQGTGA. The DNA of the CDR3 is TGTGCCAGCAGCTTACTCCGGGGGGGCATTAACGAGCAGTACTTC. This sequence encodes CASSLLRGGINEQYF. The whole variable domain, remainder taken from reference TRBV7-3 and TRBJ2-7, is GAGVSQTPSNKVTEKGKYVELRCDPISGHTALYWYRQSLGQGPEFLIYFQGTGAADDSGLPNDRFFAVRPEGSVSTLKIQRTERGDSAVYLCASSLLRGGINEQYFGPGTRLTVT.

The chain recombines TRBV7-6 with TRBJ2-3; 12 bases are shared with TRBD2. Germline V lookup: CDR1 SGHVS, CDR2 FNYEAQ. The CDR3 is made up of 18 amino acids. The trim removed 4 bases at V and 1 base at J, leaving 9 bases unmatched. CDR3 DNA sequence: TGTGCCAGCAGCTCCGGACTAGCGGGGCTACGGGGCACAGATACGCAGTATTTT. This codes for CASSSGLAGLRGTDTQYF.

This clone was seen a single time. The rearrangement uses TRBV9 and TRBJ2-1; D might be TRBD1 (5 bases). The CDR3 runs to 17 residues. V was cut by 2 bases and J by 1 base, with 16 bases left in between. Germline CDR1 reads SGDLS; CDR2 reads YYNGEE. The CDR3 protein is CASSVRVEGESYNEQFF. CDR3 nucleotides: TGTGCCAGCAGCGTGCGTGTGGAAGGGGAATCCTACAATGAGCAGTTCTTC.

The chain has TRBV3-1 (or the pseudogene TRBV3-2) and TRBJ1-1, with D tentatively TRBD1 (5 bases). Between the trimmed V and J ends, which lost 2 bases and 5 bases, there was a span of 12 bases. From germline, CDR1 is LGHDT and CDR2 YNNKEL (reference sequence). The CDR3 loop spans 14 amino acids. The CDR3 is CASSQRGARTEAFF. CDR3 bases: TGTGCCAGCAGCCAACGCGGGGCCAGGACTGAAGCTTTCTTT.

This sequence joins TRBV27 and TRBJ1-2, with unresolved D. Per the germline V gene, CDR1 is MNHEY and CDR2 is SMNVEV (reference sequence). CDR3 length equals 14 residues. The V gene lost 3 bases and the J gene lost 0 bases, with 8 bases spanning the gap. The chain's CDR3 is CASSFSGSNYGYTF. CDR3 in DNA: TGTGCCAGCAGTTTTTCAGGTTCTAACTATGGCTACACCTTC.

This clone is a singleton in its sample. The rearrangement joins TRBV4-1 to TRBJ1-2; the match to TRBD1 covers 7 bases. In germline, CDR1 is MGHRA, CDR2 YSYEKL. The V and J ends lost 6 bases and 7 bases, in that order; junction bases with no gene match: 20. This CDR3 is built from 17 residues. As DNA, the CDR3 is TGCGCCAGCAGTCAATTCATTAGGGGGCCAACCGGAGTTGGCTACACCTTC. Protein: CASSQFIRGPTGVGYTF.

V usage is TRBV19 and J usage is TRBJ1-4; D possibly corresponds to TRBD1 (6 bases). CDR3 length: 18 amino acids. CDR1 and CDR2 (germline): LNHDA, SQIVND (reference sequence). Trimming took 3 bases from V and 0 from J, leaving 17 bases between them. CDR3 bases: TGTGCCAGTAGTATTCTTACGACCAACAGGGCAACTAATGAAAAACTGTTTTTT. This gives the protein CASSILTTNRATNEKLFF.

This chain joins TRBV4-2 and TRBJ2-3; 7 positions match TRBD2. The length of the CDR3 is 15 residues. Germline V gene lookup returns CDR1 LGHNA and CDR2 YNFKEQ. V lost 0 bases to trimming and J lost 5 bases; unmatched junction nucleotides: 5. CDR3 sequence: CASSQDKRGRDTQYF. The CDR3 DNA reads as TGTGCCAGCAGCCAAGACAAGCGGGGAAGAGATACGCAGTATTTT.

This chain connects TRBV7-2 to TRBJ1-2; D is uncertain. CDR1 SGHTA and CDR2 FQGNSA come from the germline V gene. The CDR3 is made up of 15 amino acids. V lost 5 bases, J lost 0 bases, and 13 bases lay in between. In nucleotides, the CDR3 is TGTGCCAGCAGCGTCGGACCGGGGTCTAACTATGGCTACACCTTC. Translating it yields CASSVGPGSNYGYTF.

The V and J genes are TRBV6-6 and TRBJ2-2; D is unresolved. CDR3 length equals 14 residues. Trimming pared 4 bases from V and 1 base from J, leaving 7 bases between. Per germline, CDR1 MNHNY and CDR2 SVGAGI (reference sequence). The CDR3 DNA is TGTGCCAGCAGTTTTCGGGTGAACACCGGGGAGCTGTTTTTT. Protein sequence: CASSFRVNTGELFF.

The rearrangement uses TRBV19 and TRBJ2-3, with 11 bases lining up with TRBD2. CDR1 is LNHDA and CDR2 is SQIVND in the germline V gene (reference sequence). V lost 3 bases to trimming and J lost 2 bases; unmatched junction nucleotides: 4. The CDR3 covers 16 residues. Here the CDR3 reads CASSIVAGGTTDTQYF. DNA for the CDR3: TGTGCCAGTAGTATTGTAGCGGGGGGGACCACAGATACGCAGTATTTT.

The J gene is TRBJ2-3, the V gene TRBV6-2 or TRBV6-3; 9 nucleotides agree with TRBD2. CDR3 size: 17 residues. Germline V gives CDR1 MNHEY, CDR2 SVGEGT. V shed 0 bases, J shed 4 bases, and the junction held 8 bases outside the gene matches. The CDR3, as DNA: TGTGCCAGCAGTTACTCTTTAGGCGGGGGGGCCGCAGATACGCAGTATTTT. Its translation: CASSYSLGGGAADTQYF.

The rearrangement joins TRBV4-3 to TRBJ1-2, with D unresolved. Trimming stripped 0 bases from V and 4 bases from J, with 9 bases between. The V gene's germline CDR1 is LGHNA and CDR2 YSLEER. The length of the CDR3 is 14 residues. The CDR3 spells CASSQETRGYGYTF. The CDR3 DNA follows: TGCGCCAGCAGCCAAGAGACGCGGGGCTATGGCTACACCTTC.

The genes are TRBV3-1 (or the pseudogene TRBV3-2) and TRBJ2-3; 13 bases fit TRBD2. From germline, CDR1 is LGHDT and CDR2 YNNKEL (reference sequence). The V gene end was trimmed by 0 bases and the J gene end by 4 bases; junction bases not matched to a gene: 4. The CDR3 has 17 residues. CDR3 loop: CASSQETSGGAADTQYF. In DNA, the CDR3 is TGTGCCAGCAGCCAAGAAACTAGCGGGGGGGCCGCAGATACGCAGTATTTT.

The chain couples TRBV24-1 to TRBJ2-5, with 16 bases fitting TRBD2. CDR1 is KGHDR, CDR2 SFDVKD, per germline. CDR3 size: 19 residues. V gave up 3 bases and J gave up 0 bases; unmatched junction bases: 6. The CDR3 sequence: CATSDRAGLAGGHQETQYF. The CDR3 DNA follows: TGTGCCACCAGTGATCGGGCGGGACTAGCGGGGGGGCACCAAGAGACCCAGTACTTC.